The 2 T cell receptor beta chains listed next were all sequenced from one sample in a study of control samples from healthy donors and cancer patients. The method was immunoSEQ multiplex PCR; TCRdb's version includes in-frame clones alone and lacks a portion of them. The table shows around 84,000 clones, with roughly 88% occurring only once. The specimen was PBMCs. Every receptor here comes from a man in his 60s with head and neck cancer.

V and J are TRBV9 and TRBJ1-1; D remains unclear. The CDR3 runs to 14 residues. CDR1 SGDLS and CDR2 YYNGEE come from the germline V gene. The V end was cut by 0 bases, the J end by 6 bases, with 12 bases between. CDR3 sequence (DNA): TGTGCCAGCAGCGTAGCGGCCTCAAAGGCTGAAGCTTTCTTT. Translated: CASSVAASKAEAFF. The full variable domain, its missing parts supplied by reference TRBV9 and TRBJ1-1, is DSGVTQTPKHLITATGQRVTLRCSPRSGDLSVYWYQQSLDQGLQFLIQYYNGEERAKGNILERFSAQQFPDLHSELNLSSLELGDSALYFCASSVAASKAEAFFGQGTRLTVV.

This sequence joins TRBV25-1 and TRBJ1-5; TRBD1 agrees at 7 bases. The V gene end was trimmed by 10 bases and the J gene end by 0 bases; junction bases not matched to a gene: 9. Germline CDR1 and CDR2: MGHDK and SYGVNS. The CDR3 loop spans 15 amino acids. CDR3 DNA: TGTGCCACCCGTGGGACAGATTATAGCAATCAGCCCCAGCATTTT. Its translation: CATRGTDYSNQPQHF.